Below, 28 T cell receptor beta chains from the same sample are listed, as sequenced in a study of technical replicates of blood from a few donors. Produced via immunoSEQ multiplex PCR; TCRdb's table is partial and in-frame only. Of around 63,000 clones in the sample, more than 95% are singletons; the top ten hold roughly 0.16%. Sequenced material: T cells isolated from PBMCs. These receptors originate from a human donor in good health.

The J gene is TRBJ1-1, the V gene TRBV21-1; the table assigns TRBD1, which was not confirmed against the DNA. TRBV21-1 is shown as a pseudogene. This CDR3 region has 18 residues. The CDR3 DNA reads TGTGCCAGCAGCAAAGGAGACCGGGACAGGGGATCGGACACTGAAGCTTTCTTT. This gives the protein CASSKGDRDRGSDTEAFF.

This chain joins TRBV5-1 and TRBJ2-3; D is undetermined. Looked up from germline, CDR1 is SGHRS and CDR2 is YFSETQ. The length of the CDR3 is 12 residues. The V and J ends lost 2 bases and 4 bases respectively, with 5 bases between them. This CDR3 reads CASSLGADTQYF. CDR3 coding DNA: TGCGCCAGCAGCTTAGGAGCAGATACGCAGTATTTT.

The chain is built from TRBV4-1 and TRBJ2-7; 10 bases are shared with TRBD1. CDR3 length equals 16 residues. With 1 base clipped from V and 3 bases from J, the junction kept 6 bases outside the gene matches. Germline CDR1 and CDR2: MGHRA and YSYEKL. The DNA of the CDR3 is TGCGCCAGCAGCCAAGGTTACGGACAGGGGGTCTACGAGCAGTACTTC. Protein: CASSQGYGQGVYEQYF.

This chain connects TRBV4-2 to TRBJ2-7; 7 bases fit TRBD1. V shed 0 bases and J 2 bases; nucleotides not matched to a gene: 4. The germline V gene encodes CDR1 LGHNA and CDR2 YNFKEQ. The CDR3 totals 15 residues. This CDR3 is CASSQDNQGAYEQYF. CDR3 in DNA: TGTGCCAGCAGCCAAGATAACCAGGGGGCCTACGAGCAGTACTTC.

The chain couples TRBV7-7 to TRBJ2-3; no clear D gene. V was clipped by 2 bases and J by 5 bases, with 8 bases between them. The CDR3 contains 13 residues. Germline V gene sequence: CDR1 SSHAT, CDR2 FNYEAQ (reference sequence). The CDR3 DNA follows: TGTGCCAGCAGCTTACATGAGGTAGATACGCAGTATTTT. Residues: CASSLHEVDTQYF.

The chain uses TRBV11-3 and TRBJ2-7; 8 nucleotides line up with TRBD1. Losses at the gene ends were 6 bases for V and 1 base for J; bases not matched to a gene: 8. Per the germline V gene, CDR1 is SGHNT and CDR2 is YENEEA. CDR3 length: 15 residues. In DNA form, the CDR3 reads TGTGCCAGCAGTCCATCAGGACAGGGTTCCTACGAGCAGTACTTC. Translating gives CASSPSGQGSYEQYF.

J is TRBJ2-1 and V is TRBV5-1; no firm D call. Germline V gene data show CDR1 as SGHRS and CDR2 as YFSETQ. V lost 0 bases and J 5 bases, leaving 6 bases between the germline ends. The CDR3 consists of 13 residues. The CDR3 loop reads CASSLGPDNEQFF. The CDR3 DNA reads TGCGCCAGCAGCTTGGGCCCAGACAATGAGCAGTTCTTC.

V is TRBV5-6 and J is TRBJ2-7; weak D call: TRBD2 (6 bases). Germline V gene lookup returns CDR1 SGHDT and CDR2 YYEEEE. The V end was cut by 0 bases, the J end by 5 bases, with 12 bases between. This CDR3 has 14 amino acids. Written as DNA, the CDR3 is TGTGCCAGCAGCTTGGCAGGGAGGTTCGACGAGCAGTACTTC. Amino acid sequence: CASSLAGRFDEQYF. Full variable domain (missing parts from reference TRBV5-6 and TRBJ2-7): DAGVTQSPTHLIKTRGQQVTLRCSPKSGHDTVSWYQQALGQGPQFIFQYYEEEERQRGNFPDRFSGHQFPNYSSELNVNALLLGDSALYLCASSLAGRFDEQYFGPGTRLTVT.

The chain combines TRBV19 with TRBJ1-2; 7 positions match TRBD1. The germline gives CDR1 LNHDA, CDR2 SQIVND (reference sequence). The J segment lost 5 bases and the V segment lost 7 bases, leaving 10 bases of the junction unmatched. CDR3 size: 14 residues. CDR3 sequence reads: CASNGEGARYGYTF. The CDR3 region has the DNA TGTGCCAGTAACGGAGAGGGGGCCAGATATGGCTACACCTTC.

The rearrangement links TRBV28 to TRBJ2-7; possible D gene TRBD2, 6 bases. CDR1 and CDR2 (germline): MDHEN, SYDVKM. Trimming pared 5 bases from V and 2 bases from J, leaving 10 bases between. The CDR3 has 13 amino acids. CDR3 sequence (DNA): TGTGCCAGCAGTCCGGGGGAGGCCTACGAGCAGTACTTC. It encodes CASSPGEAYEQYF.

V and J are TRBV10-3 and TRBJ1-5, with 7 bases lining up with TRBD1. V dropped 0 bases and J dropped 1; count of bases not matched to a gene: 3. The length of the CDR3 is 16 residues. Germline CDR1 is ENHRY and CDR2 is SYGVKD. The chain's CDR3 is CAISESPGQSNQPQHF. The CDR3 DNA is TGTGCCATCAGTGAGTCCCCGGGACAGAGCAATCAGCCCCAGCATTTT.

The CDR3 DNA reads TGTGCCGGGGGGGACATTTCCATCTCCTACGAGCAGTACTTC. It codes for CAGGDISISYEQYF. This sequence joins TRBV6-1 and TRBJ2-7; possibly TRBD2 for D (7 bases). The CDR3 has 14 amino acids. Germline V gene data show CDR1 as MNHNS and CDR2 as SASEGT. V lost 11 bases and J lost 0, with 17 bases in between.

V and J are TRBV28 and TRBJ2-7, with D possibly TRBD1 on 6 matching bases. Germline values: CDR1 MDHEN, CDR2 SYDVKM. The V end was cut by 1 base, the J end by 3 bases, with 19 bases between. CDR3 length: 17 residues. The CDR3 nucleotides are TGTGCCAGCAGTTTATATCAGGGGAGAGGGGGAGTCTACGAGCAGTACTTC. Amino acid sequence: CASSLYQGRGGVYEQYF.

The V call is TRBV25-1, the J call TRBJ2-7; 9 bases align to TRBD2. The CDR3 consists of 17 residues. The V gene end was trimmed by 1 base and the J gene end by 5 bases; junction bases not matched to a gene: 12. In germline, CDR1 is MGHDK, CDR2 SYGVNS. In DNA form, the CDR3 reads TGTGCCAGCAGTGAATTCAGGACTAGCGTGAGTCCGGACGAGCAGTACTTC. It codes for CASSEFRTSVSPDEQYF.

This clone was detected only once. CDR3 coding DNA: TGCGCCAGCAGACGTTACAACTCTGGGGCCAACGTCCTGACTTTC. Its protein product is CASRRYNSGANVLTF. The V call is TRBV4-1, the J call TRBJ2-6; D ambiguous. Between the trimmed V and J ends, which lost 6 bases and 0 bases, there was a span of 9 bases. Per germline, CDR1 MGHRA and CDR2 YSYEKL. This CDR3 is built from 15 residues.

The J gene is TRBJ2-1, the V gene TRBV28, with D possibly TRBD1 on 5 matching bases. The CDR3 is 12 residues long. Germline loops: CDR1 MDHEN, CDR2 SYDVKM. Trimming removed 3 bases from V and 9 bases from J, with 9 bases in between. This chain's CDR3 is CASSFWGSEQFF. The CDR3 DNA reads TGTGCCAGCAGTTTCTGGGGCAGTGAGCAGTTCTTC.

The chain is built from TRBV15 and TRBJ1-1; D is perhaps TRBD1 (6 bases). This CDR3 spans 18 amino acids. Looked up from germline, CDR1 is LNHNV and CDR2 is YYDKDF (reference sequence). V lost 1 base and J lost 4, with 22 bases in between. The CDR3 region has the DNA TGTGCCACCAGCAGAGTGGGGGTAGAAGGGGGAGTCGGCACTGAAGCTTTCTTT. As protein: CATSRVGVEGGVGTEAFF.

DNA for the CDR3: TGTGCCAGCAGCCTATGGGATCCGGGACAGGGGATTCAGCCCCAGCATTTT. It translates to CASSLWDPGQGIQPQHF. The chain employs TRBV7-9 and TRBJ1-5, with 10 bases identical to TRBD1. J was trimmed by 6 bases and V by 5 bases; bases with no gene match: 13. The length of the CDR3 is 17 residues. CDR1 is SEHNR and CDR2 is FQNEAQ in the germline V gene (reference sequence).

V usage is TRBV28 and J usage is TRBJ2-1, with D tentatively TRBD2 (6 bases). This CDR3 is built from 12 residues. V lost 6 bases to trimming and J lost 7 bases, with 10 bases between them. Germline CDR1 and CDR2: MDHEN and SYDVKM. The CDR3 region is CASRQGLNEQFF. The CDR3 DNA sequence: TGTGCCAGCAGGCAGGGACTTAATGAGCAGTTCTTC.

The chain links TRBV28 to TRBJ2-7; 13 positions agree with TRBD2. The CDR3 is made up of 16 amino acids. V gave up 2 bases and J gave up 6 bases; unmatched junction bases: 7. Germline loops: CDR1 MDHEN, CDR2 SYDVKM. The CDR3: CASSLRGTSGIGEQYF. The DNA for the CDR3 is TGTGCCAGCAGTTTACGGGGGACTAGCGGGATCGGCGAGCAGTACTTC.

The chain employs TRBV4-1 and TRBJ1-4; D gene uncertain. V shed 1 base and J shed 8 bases, with 17 bases lying between them. In germline, CDR1 is MGHRA, CDR2 YSYEKL. The CDR3 sequence is 16 residues long. CDR3 in amino acids: CASSQGLLGPGEKLFF. The CDR3 nucleotides read TGCGCCAGCAGCCAAGGCCTCCTGGGCCCGGGAGAAAAACTGTTTTTT.

This rearrangement joins TRBV5-6 to TRBJ1-1; a possible D gene is TRBD1 (6 bases). This CDR3 is built from 14 residues. Between the trimmed V and J ends, which lost 4 bases and 1 base, there was a span of 11 bases. The germline CDR1 and CDR2 sequences are SGHDT and YYEEEE. CDR3 sequence reads: CASSQPQGNTEAFF. The CDR3 coding sequence is TGTGCCAGCAGCCAACCACAGGGGAACACTGAAGCTTTCTTT.

This chain links TRBV9 with TRBJ1-6; 10 bases fit TRBD1. CDR1 SGDLS and CDR2 YYNGEE come from the germline V gene. This CDR3 contains 15 residues. Germline trimming cut 1 base from V and 7 bases from J; bases unmatched to any gene: 2. CDR3 loop: CASSVLGQGNSPLHF. CDR3 DNA sequence: TGTGCCAGCAGCGTACTGGGACAGGGGAATTCACCCCTCCACTTT.

The rearrangement links TRBV20-1 to TRBJ1-2, with 8 nucleotides matching TRBD1. The trim removed 6 bases at V and 10 bases at J, leaving 7 bases unmatched. Germline V gene lookup returns CDR1 DFQATT and CDR2 SNEGSKA (reference sequence). CDR3 length equals 11 residues. The CDR3 loop is CSALQGAHYTF. The CDR3 DNA reads TGCAGTGCCCTCCAGGGGGCACACTACACCTTC.

The chain employs TRBV5-1 and TRBJ1-6; D gene unclear. Trimming shortened V by 2 bases and J by 9 bases, and 15 bases separated the two germline ends. The CDR3 length is 15 residues. The V gene's germline CDR1 is SGHRS and CDR2 YFSETQ. The DNA of the CDR3 is TGCGCCAGCAGCTTCCTCTCGGGTTTCTCTTCACCCCTCCACTTT. Amino acids: CASSFLSGFSSPLHF.

The chain recombines TRBV5-8 with TRBJ1-5; 10 bases fit TRBD1. V lost 6 bases and J lost 4; bases outside the gene matches: 4. Looked up from germline, CDR1 is SGHTS and CDR2 is YDEGEE. The CDR3 contains 14 residues. In nucleotides, the CDR3 is TGTGCCAGCAACCCGGGACAGGGGAATCAGCCCCAGCATTTT. It specifies CASNPGQGNQPQHF. Filled out from reference TRBV5-8 and TRBJ1-5, the complete variable domain reads EAGVTQSPTHLIKTRGQQATLRCSPISGHTSVYWYQQALGLGLQFLLWYDEGEERNRGNFPPRFSGRQFPNYSSELNVNALELEDSALYLCASNPGQGNQPQHFGDGTRLSIL.

The V gene is TRBV27, the J gene TRBJ1-1; D is ambiguous. Germline V gene data show CDR1 as MNHEY and CDR2 as SMNVEV (reference sequence). The CDR3 is 12 residues long. Trimming removed 6 bases from V and 5 bases from J, with 10 bases in between. CDR3 sequence: CASRTAATEAFF. In DNA form, the CDR3 reads TGTGCCAGCAGAACAGCTGCGACTGAAGCTTTCTTT.

The chain is built from TRBV27 and TRBJ2-7; 7 bases fit TRBD1. Trimming at V came to 2 bases and at J to 4 bases, leaving 5 bases not matched to a gene. The CDR3 extends over 14 amino acids. Germline-derived CDR1 and CDR2 are MNHEY and SMNVEV (reference sequence). CDR3 in DNA: TGTGCCAGCAGTTTAGGGGGACAGCTTTACGAGCAGTACTTC. Its translation: CASSLGGQLYEQYF.